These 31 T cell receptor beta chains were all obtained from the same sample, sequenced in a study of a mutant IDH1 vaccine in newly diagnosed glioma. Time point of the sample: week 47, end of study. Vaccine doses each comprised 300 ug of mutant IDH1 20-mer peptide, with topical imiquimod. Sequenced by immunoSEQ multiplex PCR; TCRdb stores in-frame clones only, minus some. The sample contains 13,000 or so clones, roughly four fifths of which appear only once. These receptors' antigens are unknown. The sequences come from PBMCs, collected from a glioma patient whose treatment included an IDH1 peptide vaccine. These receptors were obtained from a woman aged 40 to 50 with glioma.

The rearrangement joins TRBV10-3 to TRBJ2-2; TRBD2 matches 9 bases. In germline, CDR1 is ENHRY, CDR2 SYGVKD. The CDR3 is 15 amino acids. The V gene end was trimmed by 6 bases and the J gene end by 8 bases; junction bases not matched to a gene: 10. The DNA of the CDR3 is TGTGCCATCAGACCCCAGGCGGGGGGGCCTGGGGAGCTGTTTTTT. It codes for CAIRPQAGGPGELFF.

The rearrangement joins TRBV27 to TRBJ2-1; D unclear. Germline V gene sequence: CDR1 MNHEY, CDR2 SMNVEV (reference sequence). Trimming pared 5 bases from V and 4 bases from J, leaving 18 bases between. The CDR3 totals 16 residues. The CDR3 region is CASSPLRQTAYNEQFF. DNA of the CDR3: TGTGCCAGCAGTCCGCTGAGGCAGACCGCGTACAATGAGCAGTTCTTC.

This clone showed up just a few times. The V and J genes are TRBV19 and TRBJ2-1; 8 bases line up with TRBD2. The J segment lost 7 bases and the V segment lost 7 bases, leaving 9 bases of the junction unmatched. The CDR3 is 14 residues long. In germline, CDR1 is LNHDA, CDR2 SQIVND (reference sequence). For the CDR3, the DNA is TGTGCCAGTACCCGCAGCGGGAGTTTAAATGAGCAGTTCTTC. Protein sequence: CASTRSGSLNEQFF.

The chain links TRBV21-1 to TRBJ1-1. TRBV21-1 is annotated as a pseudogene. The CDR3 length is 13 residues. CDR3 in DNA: TGTGCCAGCGAGGAGGGTACCGGCACTGAAGCTTTCTTT. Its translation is CASEEGTGTEAFF.

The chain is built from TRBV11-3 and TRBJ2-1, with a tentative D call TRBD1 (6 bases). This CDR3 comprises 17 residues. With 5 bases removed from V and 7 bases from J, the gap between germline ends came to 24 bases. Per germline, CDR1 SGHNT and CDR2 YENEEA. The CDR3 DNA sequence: TGTGCCAGCAGCCAAGAGTCTTTTCCCAGGGGAGAAAATGAGCAGTTCTTC. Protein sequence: CASSQESFPRGENEQFF.

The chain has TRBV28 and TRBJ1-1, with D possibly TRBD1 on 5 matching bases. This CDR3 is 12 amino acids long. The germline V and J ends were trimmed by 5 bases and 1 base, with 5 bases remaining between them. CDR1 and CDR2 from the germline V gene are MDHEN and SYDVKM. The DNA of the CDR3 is TGTGCCAGCAGTACAGGGAACACTGAAGCTTTCTTT. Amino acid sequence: CASSTGNTEAFF.

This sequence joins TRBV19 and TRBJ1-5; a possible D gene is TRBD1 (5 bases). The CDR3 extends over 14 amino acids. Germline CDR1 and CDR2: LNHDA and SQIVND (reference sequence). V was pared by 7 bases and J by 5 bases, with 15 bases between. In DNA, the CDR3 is TGTGCCAGTAAGCCAGGGTGGACTGATCAGCCCCAGCATTTT. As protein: CASKPGWTDQPQHF.

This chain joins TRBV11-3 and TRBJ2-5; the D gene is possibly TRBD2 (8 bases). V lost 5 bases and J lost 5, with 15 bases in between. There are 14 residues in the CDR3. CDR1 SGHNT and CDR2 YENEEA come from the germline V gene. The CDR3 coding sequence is TGTGCCAGCAGCAAGGGACAGCGGGGGGAGACCCAGTACTTC. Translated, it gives CASSKGQRGETQYF.

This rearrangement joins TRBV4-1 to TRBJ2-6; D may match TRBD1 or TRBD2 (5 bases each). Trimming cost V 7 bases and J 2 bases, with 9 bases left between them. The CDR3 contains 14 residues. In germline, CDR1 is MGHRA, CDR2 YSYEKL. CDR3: CASMWGPGANVLTF. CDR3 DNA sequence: TGCGCCAGCATGTGGGGACCTGGGGCCAACGTCCTGACTTTC.

CDR3 sequence (DNA): TGTGCCAGCAGTGAAGTGGCAGGGGGCGCCCGGGGCTACACCTTC. Its protein product is CASSEVAGGARGYTF. V and J are TRBV6-1 and TRBJ1-2; TRBD1 agrees at 8 bases. This CDR3 comprises 15 residues. V lost 1 base to trimming and J lost 8 bases; unmatched junction nucleotides: 9. CDR1 is MNHNS, CDR2 SASEGT, per germline.

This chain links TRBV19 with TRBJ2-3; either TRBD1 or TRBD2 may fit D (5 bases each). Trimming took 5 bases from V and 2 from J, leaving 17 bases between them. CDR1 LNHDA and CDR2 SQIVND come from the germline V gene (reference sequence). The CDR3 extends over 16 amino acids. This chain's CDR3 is CASSGGLRLHTDTQYF. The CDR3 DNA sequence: TGTGCCAGTAGTGGGGGTCTAAGATTGCACACAGATACGCAGTATTTT.

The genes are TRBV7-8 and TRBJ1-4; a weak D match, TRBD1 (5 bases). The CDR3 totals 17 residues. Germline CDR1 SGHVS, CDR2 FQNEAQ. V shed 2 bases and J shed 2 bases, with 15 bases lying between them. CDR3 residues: CASSLTGGGTTNEKLFF. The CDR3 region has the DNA TGTGCCAGCAGCTTAACAGGAGGAGGGACGACTAATGAAAAACTGTTTTTT.

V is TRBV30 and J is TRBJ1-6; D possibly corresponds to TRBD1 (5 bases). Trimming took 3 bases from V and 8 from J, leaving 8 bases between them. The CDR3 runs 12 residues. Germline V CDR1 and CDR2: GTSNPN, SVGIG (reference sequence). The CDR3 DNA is TGTGCCTGGAGACAGGTTGATTCACCCCTCCACTTT. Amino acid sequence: CAWRQVDSPLHF.

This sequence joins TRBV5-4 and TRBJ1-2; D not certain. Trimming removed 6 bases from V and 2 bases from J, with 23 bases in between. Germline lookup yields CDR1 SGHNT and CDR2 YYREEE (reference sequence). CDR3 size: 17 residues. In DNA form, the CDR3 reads TGTGCCAGCATCCCCTACAGTTTGCGGGAACAGAACTATGGCTACACCTTC. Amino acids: CASIPYSLREQNYGYTF.

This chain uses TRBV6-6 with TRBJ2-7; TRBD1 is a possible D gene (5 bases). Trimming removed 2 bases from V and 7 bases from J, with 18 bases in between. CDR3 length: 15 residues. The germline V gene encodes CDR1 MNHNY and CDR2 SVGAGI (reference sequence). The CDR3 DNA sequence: TGTGCCAGCAGTTACAGGGGCGGAGACCTTCGGGAGCAGTACTTC. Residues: CASSYRGGDLREQYF.

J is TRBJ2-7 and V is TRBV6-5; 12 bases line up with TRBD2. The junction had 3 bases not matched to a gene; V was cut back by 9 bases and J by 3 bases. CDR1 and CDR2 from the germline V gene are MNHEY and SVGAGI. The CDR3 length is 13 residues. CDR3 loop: CASRTSGIYEQYF. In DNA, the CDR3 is TGTGCCAGTCGGACTAGCGGGATCTACGAGCAGTACTTC.

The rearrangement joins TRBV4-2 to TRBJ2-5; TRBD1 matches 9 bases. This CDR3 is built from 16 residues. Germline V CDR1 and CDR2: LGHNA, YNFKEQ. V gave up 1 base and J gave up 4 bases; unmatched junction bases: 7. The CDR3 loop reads CASSQGGDRESETQYF. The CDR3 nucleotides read TGTGCCAGCAGCCAAGGCGGGGACAGGGAGTCAGAGACCCAGTACTTC.

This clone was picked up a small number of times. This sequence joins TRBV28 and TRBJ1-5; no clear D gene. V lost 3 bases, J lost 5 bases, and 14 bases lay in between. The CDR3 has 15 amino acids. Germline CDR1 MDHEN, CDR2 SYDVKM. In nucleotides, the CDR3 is TGTGCCAGCAGTTTGGAGGGCCTCGGGGATCAGCCCCAGCATTTT. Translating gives CASSLEGLGDQPQHF.

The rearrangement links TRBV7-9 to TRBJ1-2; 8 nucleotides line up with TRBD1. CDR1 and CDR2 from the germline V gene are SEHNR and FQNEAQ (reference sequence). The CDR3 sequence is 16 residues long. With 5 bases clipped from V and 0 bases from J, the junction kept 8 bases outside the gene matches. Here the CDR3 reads CASSRDRILANYGYTF. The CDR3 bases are TGTGCCAGCAGCCGGGACAGGATACTGGCTAACTATGGCTACACCTTC.

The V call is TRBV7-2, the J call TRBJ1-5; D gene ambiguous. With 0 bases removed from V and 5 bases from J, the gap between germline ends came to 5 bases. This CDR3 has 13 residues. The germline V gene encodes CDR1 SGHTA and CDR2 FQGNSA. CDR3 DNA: TGTGCCAGCAGCTTAGCGCAGGATCAGCCCCAGCATTTT. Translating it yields CASSLAQDQPQHF. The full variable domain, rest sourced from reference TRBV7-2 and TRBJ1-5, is GAGVSQSPSNKVTEKGKDVELRCDPISGHTALYWYRQSLGQGLEFLIYFQGNSAPDKSGLPSDRFSAERTGGSVSTLTIQRTQQEDSAVYLCASSLAQDQPQHFGDGTRLSIL.

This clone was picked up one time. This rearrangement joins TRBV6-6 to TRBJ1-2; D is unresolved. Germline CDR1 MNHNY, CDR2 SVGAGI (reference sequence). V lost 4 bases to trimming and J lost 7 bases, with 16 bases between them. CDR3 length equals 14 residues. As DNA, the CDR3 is TGTGCCAGCAGTTTAATCGGGGTAGAGGGTGGCTACACCTTC. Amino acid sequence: CASSLIGVEGGYTF.

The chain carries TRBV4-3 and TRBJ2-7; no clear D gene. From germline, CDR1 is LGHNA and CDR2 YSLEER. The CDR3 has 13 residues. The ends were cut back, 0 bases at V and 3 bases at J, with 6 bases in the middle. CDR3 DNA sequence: TGCGCCAGCAGCCAAGATAGGAACTACGAGCAGTACTTC. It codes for CASSQDRNYEQYF.

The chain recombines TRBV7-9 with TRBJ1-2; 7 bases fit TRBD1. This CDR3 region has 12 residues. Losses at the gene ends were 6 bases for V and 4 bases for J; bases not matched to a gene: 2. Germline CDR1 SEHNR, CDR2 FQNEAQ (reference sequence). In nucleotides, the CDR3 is TGTGCCAGCAGGGGACAGAGCTATGGCTACACCTTC. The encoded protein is CASRGQSYGYTF.

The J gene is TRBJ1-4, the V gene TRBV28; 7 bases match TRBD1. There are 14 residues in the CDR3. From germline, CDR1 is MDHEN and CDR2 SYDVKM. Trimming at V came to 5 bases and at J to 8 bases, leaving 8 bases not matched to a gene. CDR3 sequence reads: CASSRQGEFEKLFF. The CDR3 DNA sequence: TGTGCCAGCAGTCGACAGGGAGAGTTCGAAAAACTGTTTTTT.

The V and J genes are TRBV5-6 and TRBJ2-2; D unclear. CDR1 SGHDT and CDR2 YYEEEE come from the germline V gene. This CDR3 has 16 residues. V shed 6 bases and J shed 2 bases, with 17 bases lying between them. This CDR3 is CASTRRLTTNTGELFF. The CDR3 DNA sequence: TGTGCCAGCACCCGGCGGTTAACAACCAACACCGGGGAGCTGTTTTTT. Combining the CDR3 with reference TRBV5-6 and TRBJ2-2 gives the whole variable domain DAGVTQSPTHLIKTRGQQVTLRCSPKSGHDTVSWYQQALGQGPQFIFQYYEEEERQRGNFPDRFSGHQFPNYSSELNVNALLLGDSALYLCASTRRLTTNTGELFFGEGSRLTVL.

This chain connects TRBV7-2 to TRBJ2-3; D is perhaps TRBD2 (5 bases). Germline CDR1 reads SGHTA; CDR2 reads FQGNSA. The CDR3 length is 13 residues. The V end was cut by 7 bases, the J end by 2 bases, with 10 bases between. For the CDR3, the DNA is TGTGCCAGCATACAGCGGAACACAGATACGCAGTATTTT. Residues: CASIQRNTDTQYF.

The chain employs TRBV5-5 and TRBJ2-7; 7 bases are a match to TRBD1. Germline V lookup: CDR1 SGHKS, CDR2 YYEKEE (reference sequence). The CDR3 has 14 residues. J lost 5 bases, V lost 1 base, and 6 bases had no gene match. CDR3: CASSLRQGRDEQYF. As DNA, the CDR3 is TGTGCCAGCAGCTTGAGACAGGGACGCGACGAGCAGTACTTC.

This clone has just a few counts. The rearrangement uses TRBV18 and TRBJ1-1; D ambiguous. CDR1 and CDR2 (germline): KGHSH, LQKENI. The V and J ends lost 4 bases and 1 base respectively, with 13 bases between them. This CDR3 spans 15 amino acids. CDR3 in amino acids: CASSREVTGNTEAFF. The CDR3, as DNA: TGTGCCAGCTCACGGGAAGTTACGGGGAACACTGAAGCTTTCTTT.

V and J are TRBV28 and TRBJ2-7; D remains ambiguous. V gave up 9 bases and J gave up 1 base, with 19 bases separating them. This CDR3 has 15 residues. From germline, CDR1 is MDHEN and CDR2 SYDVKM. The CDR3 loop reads CASETTSSISYEQYF. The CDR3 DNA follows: TGTGCCAGTGAGACAACCTCCTCGATTTCCTACGAGCAGTACTTC.

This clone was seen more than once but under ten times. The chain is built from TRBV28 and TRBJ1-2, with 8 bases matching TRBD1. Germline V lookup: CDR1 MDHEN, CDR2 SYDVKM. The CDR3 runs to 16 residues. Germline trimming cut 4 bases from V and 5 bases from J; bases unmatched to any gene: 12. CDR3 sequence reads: CASSSTLNRGSYGYTF. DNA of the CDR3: TGTGCCAGCAGTTCTACCCTGAACAGGGGGTCGTATGGCTACACCTTC.

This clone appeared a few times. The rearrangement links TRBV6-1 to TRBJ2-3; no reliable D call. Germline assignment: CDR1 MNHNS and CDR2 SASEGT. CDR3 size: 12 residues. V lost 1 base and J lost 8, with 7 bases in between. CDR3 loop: CASSEGRITQYF. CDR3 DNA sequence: TGTGCCAGCAGTGAAGGACGGATTACGCAGTATTTT.